The sequence of this TCR beta chain was determined in a study of response to subunit inactivated influenza vaccine. TCRdb processed the RT-PCR reads anew with MiXCR; each CDR3 protein has one entry. The sample consists of roughly 170,000 distinct CDR3 sequences, about a tenth of them appearing once. General observations from the study: The authors proposed limited new T cell recruitment per seasonal influenza vaccination.

Note on this clonotype: Its antigen remains unknown.

This TCR was sampled from a man aged 50 or older who received an inactivated influenza vaccine. The sequencing here drew on non-naive T cells sorted from PBMCs, taken on the day of vaccination.

In nucleotides, the CDR3 is TGTGCCAGCACCCTTTGGGCTAGCGGGACTAGCACAGATACGCAGTATTTT. Translating gives CASTLWASGTSTDTQYF. The rearrangement uses TRBV6-1 and TRBJ2-3; 9 nucleotides align to TRBD2. The CDR3 consists of 17 residues. Germline trimming cut 7 bases from V and 0 bases from J; bases unmatched to any gene: 11. CDR1 and CDR2 from the germline V gene are MNHNS and SASEGT.